The sequence of this TCR beta chain was determined in a study of T cells after yellow fever vaccination. General study results and limits: Reappearing after the booster were most of the clones from primary vaccination (about 96% CD4, around 90% CD8).

The TCR cDNA carried a universal primer site and UMIs from 5'RACE template switching. Via MiXCR, TCRdb re-called the 5' RACE reads, giving one row per CDR3 protein. The sample has about 580,000 distinct CDR3 sequences; about 15% are singletons. The germline V and J ends were trimmed by 4 bases and 8 bases, with 13 bases remaining between them. This CDR3 comprises 13 residues. Germline CDR1 is SGDLS and CDR2 is YYNGEE. Only a few counts were recorded for this clonotype. The antigen is unknown. The V gene is TRBV9, the J gene TRBJ2-1; a weak D match, TRBD1 (6 bases). This clonotype was obtained from a young man who received the YFV17D yellow fever vaccine. This material consisted of PBMCs, taken 5 days after the first yellow fever vaccination. The CDR3 here is CASSSRPGDEQFF. CDR3 DNA sequence: TGTGCCAGCAGCTCCCGTCCAGGGGATGAGCAGTTCTTC.